The T cell receptor (beta chain) described here comes from a study of pediatric ulcerative colitis. Study in general: Disease was pancolitis in under 10 and left-sided in two, histology-confirmed.

The protocol was immunoSEQ multiplex PCR, while the TCRdb copy is restricted to in-frame clones and leaves out a portion. The table lists approximately 38,000 clones, roughly 82% of them singletons. One to two pinch biopsies were taken from the rectum during colonoscopy. The sample consisted of gut tissue. The origin of this receptor is a boy aged 5-17 years with severe ulcerative colitis.

The CDR3 nucleotides are TGTGCCAGCCTCGACTACTTGGCAGATACGCAGTATTTT. Translating it yields CASLDYLADTQYF. The rearrangement joins TRBV6-1 to TRBJ2-3, with D maybe TRBD2 (5 bases). CDR1 is MNHNS and CDR2 is SASEGT in the germline V gene. The V and J ends lost 8 bases and 4 bases respectively, with 13 bases between them. This CDR3 spans 13 amino acids.